These T cell receptor beta chains were read from a single sample in a study of T cell responses to AZD1222 COVID-19 vaccine. Assay: immunoSEQ multiplex PCR; the TCRdb copy retains only in-frame clones and omits some. The sample includes about 120,000 clones, about 90% of them seen just once. The sample was peripheral blood, taken on day 0 of AZD1222 vaccination. The receptors derive from an adult in good health. The CDR3 runs from the conserved cysteine through the conserved F or W. Fields, in order: D gene, J gene, V gene, clone size, CDR3 DNA, CDR3 protein. A D gene is named only where the DNA matches it firmly. Clone sizes are given selectively: once, few, many, or a class where the clone is expanded.

NA	TRBJ1-2	TRBV19	once	TGTGCCAGTAGTACCCGCTGGGGTGGCTACACCTTC	CASSTRWGGYTF
NA	TRBJ1-2	TRBV9	NA	TGTGCCAGCAGCGAGGAAAGCCCCGGCTACACCTTC	CASSEESPGYTF
TRBD2	TRBJ2-3	TRBV2	NA	TGTGCCAGCAGCAGACTAGCTAACACAGATACGCAGTATTTT	CASSRLANTDTQYF
NA	TRBJ1-1	TRBV19	NA	TGTGCCAGTAGTATAGGACGGGGCCTCGGCACTGAAGCTTTCTTT	CASSIGRGLGTEAFF
TRBD2	TRBJ2-1	TRBV9	NA	TGTGCCAGCAGCGTAGCCGGGAGGGCCGGTAACAATGAGCAGTTCTTC	CASSVAGRAGNNEQFF
NA	TRBJ1-5	TRBV29-1	NA	TGCAGCGTTGCGGGGGGCAGGGATCAGCCCCAGCATTTT	CSVAGGRDQPQHF
NA	TRBJ1-5	TRBV7-9	NA	TGTGCCAGCAGCTTAGCGGCGAATAGCAATCAGCCCCAGCATTTT	CASSLAANSNQPQHF
NA	TRBJ2-7	TRBV7-2	NA	TGTGCCAGCAGCCGGGGCAGGGCCTACGAGCAGTACTTC	CASSRGRAYEQYF
NA	TRBJ2-1	TRBV6-5	NA	TGTGCCAGCAAAGGGCAAGGAGAGCAGTTCTTC	CASKGQGEQFF
NA	TRBJ1-1	TRBV20-1	NA	TGCAGTGCTAGGGGGGACACTGAAGCTTTCTTT	CSARGDTEAFF
TRBD2	TRBJ2-3	TRBV27	NA	TGTGCCAGCAGGAAGCGGGGGAGTTATAGCACAGATACGCAGTATTTT	CASRKRGSYSTDTQYF
NA	TRBJ1-6	TRBV19	NA	TGTGCCAGTAGTATAAAGGGAGCAGCTTCACCCCTCCACTTT	CASSIKGAASPLHF
NA	TRBJ2-1	TRBV6-4	NA	TGTGCCAGCAGTGCCCCAAAGGGGGATGAGCAGTTCTTC	CASSAPKGDEQFF
TRBD1	TRBJ1-1	TRBV5-5	NA	TGTGCCAGCAGCCGTAAACCGGGACAGGGCCCGACTTACCCGACTGAAGCTTTCTTT	CASSRKPGQGPTYPTEAFF
NA	TRBJ1-5	TRBV6-5	NA	TGTGCCAGCAGGCCGCAGGGATCTCAGAATCAGCCCCAGCATTTT	CASRPQGSQNQPQHF
NA	TRBJ1-5	TRBV7-8	NA	TGTGCCAGCAGCTTAGCGCGGGGGTGGGATCAGCCCCAGCATTTT	CASSLARGWDQPQHF
NA	TRBJ2-7	TRBV21-1	NA	TGTGCCAGCAGCTTCCACAGGGGGCGTACCTACGAGCAGTACTTC	CASSFHRGRTYEQYF
TRBD1	TRBJ2-1	TRBV24-1	once	TGTGCCACCAGTGAAGGACAGGGGATGAATGAGCAGTTCTTC	CATSEGQGMNEQFF
NA	TRBJ2-3	TRBV6-5	NA	TGTGCCAGCAGGCCTCTAGGAAGCGCAGATACGCAGTATTTT	CASRPLGSADTQYF
NA	TRBJ2-7	TRBV27	once	TGTGCCAGCAGTTCAGACAGCCCCGTGAACGAGCAGTACTTC	CASSSDSPVNEQYF
NA	TRBJ2-7	TRBV19	NA	TGTGCCAGTAAGAGCGCGCAGCTTAACGAGCAGTACTTC	CASKSAQLNEQYF